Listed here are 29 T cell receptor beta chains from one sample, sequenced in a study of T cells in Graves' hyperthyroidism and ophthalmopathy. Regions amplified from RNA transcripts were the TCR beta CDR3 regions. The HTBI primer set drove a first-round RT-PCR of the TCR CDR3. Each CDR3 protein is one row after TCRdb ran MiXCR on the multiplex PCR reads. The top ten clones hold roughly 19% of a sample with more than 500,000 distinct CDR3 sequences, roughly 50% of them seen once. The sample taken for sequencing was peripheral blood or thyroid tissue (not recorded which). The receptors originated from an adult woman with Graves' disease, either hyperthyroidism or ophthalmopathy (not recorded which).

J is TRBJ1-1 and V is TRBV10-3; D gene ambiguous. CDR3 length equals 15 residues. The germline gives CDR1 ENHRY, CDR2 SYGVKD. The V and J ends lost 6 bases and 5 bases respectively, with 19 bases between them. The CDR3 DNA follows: TGTGCCATCAGCTCCCCCGGCCTTTCGTTAACTGAAGCTTTCTTT. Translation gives CAISSPGLSLTEAFF.

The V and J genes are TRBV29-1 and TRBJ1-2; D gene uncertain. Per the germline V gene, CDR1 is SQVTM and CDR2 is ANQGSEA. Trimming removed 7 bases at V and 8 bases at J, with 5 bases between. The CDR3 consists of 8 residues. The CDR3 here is CSGGGYTF. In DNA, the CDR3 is TGCAGCGGCGGAGGCTACACCTTC.

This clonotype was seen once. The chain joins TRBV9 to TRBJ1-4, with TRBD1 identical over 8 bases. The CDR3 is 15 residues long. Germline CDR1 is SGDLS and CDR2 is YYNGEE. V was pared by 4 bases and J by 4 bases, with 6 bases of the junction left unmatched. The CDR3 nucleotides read TGTGCCAGCAGCCCAGGGGGCCTCAATAATGAAAAACTGTTTTTT. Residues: CASSPGGLNNEKLFF.

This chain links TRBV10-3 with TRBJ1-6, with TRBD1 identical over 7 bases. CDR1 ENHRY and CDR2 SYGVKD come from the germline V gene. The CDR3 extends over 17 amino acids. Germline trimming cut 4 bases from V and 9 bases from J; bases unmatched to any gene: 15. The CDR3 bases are TGTGCCATCAGTGGACAGGGAGGCTCTGGTTTTGGTTCACCCCTCCACTTT. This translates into CAISGQGGSGFGSPLHF.

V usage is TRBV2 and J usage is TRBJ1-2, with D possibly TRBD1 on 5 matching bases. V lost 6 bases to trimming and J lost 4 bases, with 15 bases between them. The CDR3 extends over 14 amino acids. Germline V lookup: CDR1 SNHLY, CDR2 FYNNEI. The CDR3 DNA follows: TGTGCCAGCAGAGCCGTAGGGGCAGCCTATGGCTACACCTTC. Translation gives CASRAVGAAYGYTF.

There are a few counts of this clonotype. DNA of the CDR3: TGCAGCGTTGGAACAGGGGGGAAAGGTCAGCCCCAGCATTTT. Translated: CSVGTGGKGQPQHF. The rearrangement links TRBV29-1 to TRBJ1-5, with 8 bases lining up with TRBD1. This CDR3 region has 14 residues. The germline CDR1 and CDR2 sequences are SQVTM and ANQGSEA. With 4 bases clipped from V and 6 bases from J, the junction kept 8 bases outside the gene matches.

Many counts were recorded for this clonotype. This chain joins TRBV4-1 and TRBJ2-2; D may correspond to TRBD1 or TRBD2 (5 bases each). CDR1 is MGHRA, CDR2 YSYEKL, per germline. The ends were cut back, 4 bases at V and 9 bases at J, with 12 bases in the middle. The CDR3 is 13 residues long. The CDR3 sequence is CASSLRWGRELFF. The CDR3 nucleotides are TGCGCCAGCAGCCTCAGGTGGGGGAGGGAGCTGTTTTTT.

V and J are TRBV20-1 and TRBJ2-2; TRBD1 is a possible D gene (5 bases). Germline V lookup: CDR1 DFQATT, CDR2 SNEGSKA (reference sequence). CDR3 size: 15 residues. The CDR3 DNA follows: TGCAGAACTTCTCTCAGGGCAACGAACACCGGGGAGCTGTTTTTT. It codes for CRTSLRATNTGELFF.

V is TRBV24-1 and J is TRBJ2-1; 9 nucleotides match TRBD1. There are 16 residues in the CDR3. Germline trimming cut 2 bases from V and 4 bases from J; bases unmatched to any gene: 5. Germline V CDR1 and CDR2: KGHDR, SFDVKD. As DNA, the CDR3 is TGTGCCACCAGTGATTCGGACAGGGGACCTTACAATGAGCAGTTCTTC. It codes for CATSDSDRGPYNEQFF.

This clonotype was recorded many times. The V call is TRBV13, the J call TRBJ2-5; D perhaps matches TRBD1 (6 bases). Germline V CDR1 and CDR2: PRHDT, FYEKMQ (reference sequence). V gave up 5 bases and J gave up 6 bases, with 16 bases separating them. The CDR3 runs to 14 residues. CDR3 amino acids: CASSKHRASQTQYF. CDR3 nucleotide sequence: TGTGCCAGCAGCAAACACAGGGCCTCCCAGACCCAGTACTTC.

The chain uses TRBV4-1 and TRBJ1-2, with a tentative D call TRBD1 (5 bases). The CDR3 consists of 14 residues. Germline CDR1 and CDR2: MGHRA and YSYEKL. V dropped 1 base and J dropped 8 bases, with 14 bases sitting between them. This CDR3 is CASSQGDAKGGYTF. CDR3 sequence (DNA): TGCGCCAGCAGCCAAGGGGATGCCAAGGGGGGCTACACCTTC.

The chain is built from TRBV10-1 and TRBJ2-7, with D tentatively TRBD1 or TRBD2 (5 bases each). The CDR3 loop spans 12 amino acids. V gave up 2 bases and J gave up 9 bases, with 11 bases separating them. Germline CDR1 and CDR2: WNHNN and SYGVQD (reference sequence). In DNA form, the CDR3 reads TGCGCCAGCAGTGAGATGGGGGAACGGCAGTACTTC. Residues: CASSEMGERQYF.

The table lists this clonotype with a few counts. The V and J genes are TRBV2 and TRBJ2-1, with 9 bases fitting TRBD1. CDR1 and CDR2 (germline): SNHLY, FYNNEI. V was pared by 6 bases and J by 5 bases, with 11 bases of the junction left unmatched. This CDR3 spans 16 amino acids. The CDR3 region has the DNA TGTGCCAGCAGCTACAGGGGGCAGGTTTTGAACAATGAGCAGTTCTTC. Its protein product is CASSYRGQVLNNEQFF.

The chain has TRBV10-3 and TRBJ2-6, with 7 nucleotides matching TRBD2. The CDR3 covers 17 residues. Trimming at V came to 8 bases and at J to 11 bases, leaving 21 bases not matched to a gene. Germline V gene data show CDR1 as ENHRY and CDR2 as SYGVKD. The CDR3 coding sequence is TGTGCCATCGGGCCCGACGTGCGGGAGAATTGGGCTTACGTCCTGACTTTC. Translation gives CAIGPDVRENWAYVLTF.

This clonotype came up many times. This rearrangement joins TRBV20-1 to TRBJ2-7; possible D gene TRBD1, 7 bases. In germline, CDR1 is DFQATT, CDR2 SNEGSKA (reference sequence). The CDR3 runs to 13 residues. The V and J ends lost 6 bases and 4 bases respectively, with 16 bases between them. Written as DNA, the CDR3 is TGCAGTGCCACCCCGACAGGGAGGTACGAGCAGTACTTC. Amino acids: CSATPTGRYEQYF.

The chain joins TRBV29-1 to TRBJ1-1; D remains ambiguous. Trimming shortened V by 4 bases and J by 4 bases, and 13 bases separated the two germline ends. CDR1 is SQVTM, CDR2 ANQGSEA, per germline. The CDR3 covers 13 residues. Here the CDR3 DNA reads TGCAGCGTTGTGGATACAGTGGGCACTGAAGCTTTCTTT. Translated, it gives CSVVDTVGTEAFF.

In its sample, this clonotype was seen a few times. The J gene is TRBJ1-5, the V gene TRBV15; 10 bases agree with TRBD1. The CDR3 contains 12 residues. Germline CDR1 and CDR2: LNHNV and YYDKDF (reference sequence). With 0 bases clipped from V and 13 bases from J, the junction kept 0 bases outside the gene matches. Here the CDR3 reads CATSREGQGQHF. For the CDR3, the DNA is TGTGCCACCAGCAGAGAGGGACAGGGGCAGCATTTT.

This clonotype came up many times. The CDR3 is CASRGDTQPQHF. CDR3 DNA: TGTGCCAGCAGGGGGGACACCCAGCCCCAGCATTTT. V usage is TRBV2 and J usage is TRBJ1-5; D perhaps matches TRBD1 (6 bases). The CDR3 loop spans 12 amino acids. Germline CDR1 SNHLY, CDR2 FYNNEI. Trimming left V 6 bases short and J 7 bases short, with 10 bases between.

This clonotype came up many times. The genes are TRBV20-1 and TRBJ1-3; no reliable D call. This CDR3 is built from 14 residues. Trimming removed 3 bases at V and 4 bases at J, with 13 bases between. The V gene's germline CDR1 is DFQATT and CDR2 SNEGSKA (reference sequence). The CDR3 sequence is CSARDSSEGNTIYF. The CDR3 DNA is TGCAGTGCTAGGGACTCCTCAGAGGGAAACACCATATATTTT.

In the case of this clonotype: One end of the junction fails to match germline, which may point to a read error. CDR3 in DNA: TGCGCCAGCAGAGAGACAGATAATCCACCCCTCCACTTT. It codes for CASRETDNPPLHF. This chain joins TRBV5-1 and TRBJ1-6; tentatively, D is TRBD1 (5 bases). The CDR3 extends over 13 amino acids. CDR1 is SGHRS, CDR2 YFSETQ, per germline.

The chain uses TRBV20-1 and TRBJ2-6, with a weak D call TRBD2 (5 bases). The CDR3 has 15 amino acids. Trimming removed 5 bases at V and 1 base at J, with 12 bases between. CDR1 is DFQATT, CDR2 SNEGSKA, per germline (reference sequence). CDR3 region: CSAEQRASGANVLTF. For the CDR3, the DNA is TGCAGTGCTGAGCAGAGGGCGTCTGGGGCCAACGTCCTGACTTTC.

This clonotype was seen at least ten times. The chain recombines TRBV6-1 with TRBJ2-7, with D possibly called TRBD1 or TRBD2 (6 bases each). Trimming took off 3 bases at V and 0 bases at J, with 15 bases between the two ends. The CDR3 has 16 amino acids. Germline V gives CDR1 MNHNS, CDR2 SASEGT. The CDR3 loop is CASSELGGLSSYEQYF. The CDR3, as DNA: TGTGCCAGCAGTGAGTTGGGGGGCTTAAGCTCCTACGAGCAGTACTTC.

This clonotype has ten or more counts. The CDR3 DNA sequence: TGTGCCAGCAGCTCCGGGACAGGGTTTCACGAGCAGTACTTC. Protein sequence: CASSSGTGFHEQYF. The chain has TRBV7-3 and TRBJ2-7; 9 bases agree with TRBD1. The CDR3 totals 14 residues. Germline V CDR1 and CDR2: SGHTA, FQGTGA. V lost 4 bases, J lost 5 bases, and 6 bases stayed unmatched.

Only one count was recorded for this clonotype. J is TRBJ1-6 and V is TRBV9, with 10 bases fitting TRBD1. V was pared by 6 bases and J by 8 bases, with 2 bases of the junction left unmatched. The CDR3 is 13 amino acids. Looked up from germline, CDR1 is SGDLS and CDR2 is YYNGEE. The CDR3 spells CASKGTGDSPLHF. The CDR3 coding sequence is TGTGCCAGCAAAGGGACAGGGGATTCACCCCTCCACTTT. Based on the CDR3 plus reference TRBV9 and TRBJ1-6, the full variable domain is DSGVTQTPKHLITATGQRVTLRCSPRSGDLSVYWYQQSLDQGLQFLIQYYNGEERAKGNILERFSAQQFPDLHSELNLSSLELGDSALYFCASKGTGDSPLHFGNGTRLTVT.

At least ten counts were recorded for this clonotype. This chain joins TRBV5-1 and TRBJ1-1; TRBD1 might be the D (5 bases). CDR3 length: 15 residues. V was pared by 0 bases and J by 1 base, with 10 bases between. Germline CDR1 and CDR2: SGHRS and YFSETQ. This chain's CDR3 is CASSLGGLRNTEAFF. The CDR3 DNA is TGCGCCAGCAGCTTGGGGGGACTTAGGAACACTGAAGCTTTCTTT.

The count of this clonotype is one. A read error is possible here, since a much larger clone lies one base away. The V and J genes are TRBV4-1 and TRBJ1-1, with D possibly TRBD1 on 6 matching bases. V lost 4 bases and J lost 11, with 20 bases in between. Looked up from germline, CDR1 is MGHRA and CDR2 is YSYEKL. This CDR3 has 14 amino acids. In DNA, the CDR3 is TGCGCCAGCAGCCGAGAAGGGAGGGGGGAAAGGGCTTTCTTT. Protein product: CASSREGRGERAFF.

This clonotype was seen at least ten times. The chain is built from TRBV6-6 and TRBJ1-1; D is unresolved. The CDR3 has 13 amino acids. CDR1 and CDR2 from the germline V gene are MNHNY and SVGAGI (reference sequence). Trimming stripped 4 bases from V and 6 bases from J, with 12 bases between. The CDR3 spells CASSSSSYAEAFF. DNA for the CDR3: TGTGCCAGCAGTTCTTCTTCCTACGCTGAAGCTTTCTTT.

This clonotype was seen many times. The CDR3 coding sequence is TGTGCCAGCAGCCGACGAGGGGAAAAACTGTTTTTT. Encoded protein: CASSRRGEKLFF. The V gene is TRBV7-2, the J gene TRBJ1-4; D remains ambiguous. V was pared by 5 bases and J by 8 bases, with 9 bases between. CDR3 length: 12 amino acids. Germline V gene data show CDR1 as SGHTA and CDR2 as FQGNSA.

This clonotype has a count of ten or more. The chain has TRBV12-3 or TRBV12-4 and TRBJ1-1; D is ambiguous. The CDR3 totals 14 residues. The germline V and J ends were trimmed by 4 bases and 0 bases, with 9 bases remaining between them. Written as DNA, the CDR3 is TGTGCCAGCAGTTCCGCTCCCCTGAACACTGAAGCTTTCTTT. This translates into CASSSAPLNTEAFF.